These 21 T cell receptor beta chains share one sample of origin, sequenced in a study of T cell changes during pregnancy in multiple sclerosis. Libraries were prepared by immunoSEQ multiplex PCR; TCRdb keeps only in-frame clonotypes and omits some of them. Of about 69,000 clones listed, 90% to 95% were seen once; the top ten hold around 0.3%. This sample comprised CD4+ T cells from peripheral blood mononuclear cells, obtained in the third trimester of pregnancy. The source is a female donor in good health, enrolled as a control in a pregnancy study.

The V and J genes are TRBV12-5 and TRBJ1-3; maybe TRBD1 (6 bases). The germline V and J ends were trimmed by 2 bases and 2 bases, with 16 bases remaining between them. Germline V gene sequence: CDR1 LGHNT, CDR2 FRNRAP. The CDR3 is made up of 17 amino acids. As DNA, the CDR3 is TGTGCTAGTGGTTTGTACCCAGGGGCAGGTACTGGAAACACCATATATTTT. The encoded protein is CASGLYPGAGTGNTIYF.

The chain has TRBV19 and TRBJ2-2; a possible D gene is TRBD2 (6 bases). The V gene lost 1 base and the J gene lost 9 bases, with 12 bases spanning the gap. Per the germline V gene, CDR1 is LNHDA and CDR2 is SQIVND (reference sequence). The CDR3 contains 14 residues. CDR3 region: CASSIGGGARELFF. In DNA, the CDR3 is TGTGCCAGTAGTATAGGTGGAGGGGCGAGGGAGCTGTTTTTT. Filled out from reference TRBV19 and TRBJ2-2, the complete variable domain reads DGGITQSPKYLFRKEGQNVTLSCEQNLNHDAMYWYRQDPGQGLRLIYYSQIVNDFQKGDIAEGYSVSREKKESFPLTVTSAQKNPTAFYLCASSIGGGARELFFGEGSRLTVL.

V gene TRBV2 combines with J gene TRBJ1-5; D is uncertain. V was shortened by 1 base and J by 0 bases, with 13 bases between the two germline ends. This CDR3 spans 17 amino acids. Germline values: CDR1 SNHLY, CDR2 FYNNEI. In DNA, the CDR3 is TGTGCCAGCAGTGAAGAAGTGGGCCTGCATAGCAATCAGCCCCAGCATTTT. Protein product: CASSEEVGLHSNQPQHF.

The CDR3 sequence: CASSQVPTGGNEQFF. The CDR3 nucleotides are TGCGCCAGCAGCCAAGTTCCGACAGGGGGGAATGAGCAGTTCTTC. The chain recombines TRBV4-3 with TRBJ2-1, with 9 bases that match TRBD1. The CDR3 is made up of 15 amino acids. The V gene end was trimmed by 1 base and the J gene end by 7 bases; junction bases not matched to a gene: 5. Germline-derived CDR1 and CDR2 are LGHNA and YSLEER.

This chain uses TRBV27 with TRBJ2-3, with D tentatively TRBD1 (6 bases). V was shortened by 5 bases and J by 2 bases, with 20 bases between the two germline ends. The length of the CDR3 is 17 residues. From germline, CDR1 is MNHEY and CDR2 SMNVEV (reference sequence). CDR3 loop: CASSAKLGQYDTDTQYF. DNA for the CDR3: TGTGCCAGCAGTGCCAAACTAGGACAGTACGACACAGATACGCAGTATTTT.

This chain connects TRBV7-9 to TRBJ2-7; TRBD1 agrees at 10 bases. Germline assignment: CDR1 SEHNR and CDR2 FQNEAQ (reference sequence). The CDR3 extends over 16 amino acids. J gave up 2 bases and V 5 bases, and 9 bases lay outside the gene matches. The CDR3 loop is CASSPSGQGVTYEQYF. The CDR3 nucleotides are TGTGCCAGCAGCCCATCCGGACAGGGGGTCACCTACGAGCAGTACTTC.

V is TRBV7-9 and J is TRBJ1-2, with a possible D match to TRBD1 (5 bases). Deletions cut 0 bases from V and 4 bases from J, with 15 bases between. The germline V gene encodes CDR1 SEHNR and CDR2 FQNEAQ (reference sequence). The CDR3 is 16 residues long. CDR3 bases: TGTGCCAGCAGCTTAGCGTCCGGGGGGAGCACCTATGGCTACACCTTC. Its translation: CASSLASGGSTYGYTF. The whole variable domain, filled in from reference TRBV7-9 and TRBJ1-2, reads DTGVSQNPRHKITKRGQNVTFRCDPISEHNRLYWYRQTLGQGPEFLTYFQNEAQLEKSRLLSDRFSAERPKGSFSTLEIQRTEQGDSAMYLCASSLASGGSTYGYTFGSGTRLTVV.

A single count supports this clone. This chain connects TRBV7-3 to TRBJ2-1; 12 bases line up with TRBD2. Per the germline V gene, CDR1 is SGHTA and CDR2 is FQGTGA. The CDR3 sequence is 17 residues long. V dropped 4 bases and J dropped 2; count of bases not matched to a gene: 6. The CDR3 here is CASSSGLAGMTYNEQFF. CDR3 coding DNA: TGTGCCAGCAGCTCCGGACTAGCGGGGATGACCTACAATGAGCAGTTCTTC. Variable domain in full (rest from reference TRBV7-3 and TRBJ2-1): GAGVSQTPSNKVTEKGKYVELRCDPISGHTALYWYRQSLGQGPEFLIYFQGTGAADDSGLPNDRFFAVRPEGSVSTLKIQRTERGDSAVYLCASSSGLAGMTYNEQFFGPGTRLTVL.

The chain uses TRBV2 and TRBJ1-2, with D perhaps TRBD1 (6 bases). Germline V CDR1 and CDR2: SNHLY, FYNNEI. Trimming took 0 bases from V and 8 from J, leaving 16 bases between them. This CDR3 comprises 15 residues. CDR3 nucleotide sequence: TGTGCCAGCAGTGAAGCGGGCGCAGGGGTAATCGGCTACACCTTC. Its translation is CASSEAGAGVIGYTF.

This clone was seen just once. The CDR3 DNA is TGTGCCAGCAGCTTACTCCCCAGCGGGGGAGTATACAATGAGCAGTTCTTC. It specifies CASSLLPSGGVYNEQFF. The chain combines TRBV7-3 with TRBJ2-1, with TRBD2 matching over 8 bases. This CDR3 spans 17 amino acids. The V segment lost 2 bases and the J segment 4 bases; nucleotides outside the gene matches: 10. CDR1 and CDR2 (germline): SGHTA, FQGTGA.

The chain joins TRBV19 to TRBJ1-5; 9 positions match TRBD1. Germline CDR1 and CDR2: LNHDA and SQIVND (reference sequence). V was pared by 8 bases and J by 1 base, with 3 bases of the junction left unmatched. The CDR3 consists of 14 residues. CDR3 sequence (DNA): TGTGCCAGTTATGACAGGGGGAGCAATCAGCCCCAGCATTTT. Protein sequence: CASYDRGSNQPQHF.

The chain has TRBV7-9 and TRBJ1-6; no definite D call. Germline-derived CDR1 and CDR2 are SEHNR and FQNEAQ (reference sequence). With 1 base removed from V and 0 bases from J, the gap between germline ends came to 10 bases. The CDR3 consists of 17 residues. CDR3 residues: CASSLGSGDSYNSPLHF. In DNA, the CDR3 is TGTGCCAGCAGCTTAGGAAGCGGAGACTCCTATAATTCACCCCTCCACTTT.

This clone was counted a single time. The rearrangement joins TRBV4-1 to TRBJ2-2; 7 nucleotides align to TRBD1. The CDR3 loop spans 15 amino acids. The V gene's germline CDR1 is MGHRA and CDR2 YSYEKL. With 1 base clipped from V and 3 bases from J, the junction kept 2 bases outside the gene matches. CDR3 DNA sequence: TGCGCCAGCAGCCAAGCAGACAGGGACACCGGGGAGCTGTTTTTT. Translated: CASSQADRDTGELFF.

This chain links TRBV19 with TRBJ2-1, with a possible D match to TRBD1 (5 bases). The CDR3 is 16 residues long. V lost 3 bases and J 4 bases, leaving 16 bases between the germline ends. Germline V gene sequence: CDR1 LNHDA, CDR2 SQIVND (reference sequence). CDR3: CASSIEGANVYNEQFF. The DNA of the CDR3 is TGTGCCAGTAGTATCGAAGGGGCAAATGTATACAATGAGCAGTTCTTC.

This chain connects TRBV6-1 to TRBJ1-2, with TRBD1 as a possible D gene (5 bases). Trimming removed 7 bases from V and 7 bases from J, with 19 bases in between. CDR1 is MNHNS and CDR2 is SASEGT in the germline V gene. CDR3 length: 14 residues. DNA of the CDR3: TGTGCCAGCAACATATCGCCCCAGGGAGGTGGCTACACCTTC. This codes for CASNISPQGGGYTF.

This clone showed up just once. V usage is TRBV10-3 and J usage is TRBJ1-1; no clear D. Trimming left V 10 bases short and J 5 bases short, with 20 bases between. CDR3 size: 14 residues. Per the germline V gene, CDR1 is ENHRY and CDR2 is SYGVKD. CDR3 coding DNA: TGTGCCACCCACGGGGATGCGAGTAGGACTGAAGCTTTCTTT. Its protein product is CATHGDASRTEAFF.

The rearrangement joins TRBV6-1 to TRBJ2-2; 9 bases map to TRBD2. The CDR3 is 14 residues long. Per the germline V gene, CDR1 is MNHNS and CDR2 is SASEGT. The ends lost 10 bases at V and 7 bases at J; junction bases unmatched: 10. The CDR3 here is CATTGSGGYGELFF. Written as DNA, the CDR3 is TGTGCCACTACAGGAAGCGGGGGGTACGGGGAGCTGTTTTTT.

The rearrangement links TRBV30 to TRBJ1-2; TRBD1 agrees at 8 bases. J gave up 8 bases and V 4 bases, and 9 bases lay outside the gene matches. The CDR3 loop spans 13 amino acids. Germline V lookup: CDR1 GTSNPN, CDR2 SVGIG (reference sequence). CDR3 loop: CAWTPQGVYGYTF. The CDR3 DNA reads as TGTGCCTGGACCCCACAGGGGGTCTACGGCTACACCTTC. Full variable domain (outside the CDR3, taken from reference TRBV30 and TRBJ1-2): SQTIHQWPATLVQPVGSPLSLECTVEGTSNPNLYWYRQAAGRGLQLLFYSVGIGQISSEVPQNLSASRPQDRQFILSSKKLLLSDSGFYLCAWTPQGVYGYTFGSGTRLTVV.

The rearrangement links TRBV30 to TRBJ1-6, with D tentatively TRBD1 (5 bases). CDR1 is GTSNPN and CDR2 is SVGIG in the germline V gene (reference sequence). The V and J ends lost 2 bases and 6 bases respectively, with 26 bases between them. The CDR3 has 19 residues. CDR3 DNA: TGTGCCTGGAGTCCCCCTCAACCGGGACTCCCCCATCCTAATTCACCCCTCCACTTT. Translation: CAWSPPQPGLPHPNSPLHF.

This clone came up once. The rearrangement joins TRBV27 to TRBJ2-3, with TRBD1 matching over 7 bases. From germline, CDR1 is MNHEY and CDR2 SMNVEV (reference sequence). This CDR3 has 14 residues. Trimming removed 4 bases from V and 4 bases from J; junction bases left unmatched: 5. CDR3: CASSYPDRADTQYF. In nucleotides, the CDR3 is TGTGCCAGCAGTTACCCCGACAGGGCAGATACGCAGTATTTT.

The CDR3 reads CASSFLPQGWQYF. DNA for the CDR3: TGTGCCAGCAGCTTTCTACCACAGGGGTGGCAGTACTTC. The J gene is TRBJ2-7, the V gene TRBV7-9, with 7 bases fitting TRBD1. With V trimmed by 3 bases and J by 9 bases, 8 bases remained unmatched. Germline-derived CDR1 and CDR2 are SEHNR and FQNEAQ (reference sequence). This CDR3 has 13 residues.